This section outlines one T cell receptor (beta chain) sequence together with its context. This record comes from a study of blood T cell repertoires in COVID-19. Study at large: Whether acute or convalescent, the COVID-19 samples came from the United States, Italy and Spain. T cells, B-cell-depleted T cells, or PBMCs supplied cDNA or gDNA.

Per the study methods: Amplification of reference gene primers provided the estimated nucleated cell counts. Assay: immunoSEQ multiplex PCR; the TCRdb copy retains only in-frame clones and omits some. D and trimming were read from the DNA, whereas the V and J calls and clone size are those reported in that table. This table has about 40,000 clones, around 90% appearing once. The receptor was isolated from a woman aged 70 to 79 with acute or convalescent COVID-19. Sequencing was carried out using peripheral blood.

The CDR3 sequence: CSVVSGAISGYTF. CDR3 nucleotide sequence: TGCAGCGTTGTTTCAGGGGCTATTTCGGGCTACACCTTC. The chain is built from TRBV29-1 and TRBJ1-2; D is possibly TRBD1 (6 bases). Trimming took off 4 bases at V and 8 bases at J, with 17 bases between the two ends. Germline CDR1 SQVTM, CDR2 ANQGSEA. The CDR3 runs 13 residues.